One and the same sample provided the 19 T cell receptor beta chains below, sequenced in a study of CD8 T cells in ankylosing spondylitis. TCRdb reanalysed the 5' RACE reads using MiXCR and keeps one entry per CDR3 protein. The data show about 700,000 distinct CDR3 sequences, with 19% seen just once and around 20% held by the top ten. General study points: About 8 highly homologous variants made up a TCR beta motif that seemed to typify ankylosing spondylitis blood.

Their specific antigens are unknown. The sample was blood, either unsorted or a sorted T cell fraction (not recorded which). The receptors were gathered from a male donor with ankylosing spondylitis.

CDR3 DNA: TGCGCCAGCAGCCAAGATAGTTGGGGCTCACCCCTCCACTTT. It codes for CASSQDSWGSPLHF. This chain links TRBV4-1 with TRBJ1-6, with D perhaps TRBD1 (5 bases). V was clipped by 0 bases and J by 10 bases, with 10 bases between them. There are 14 residues in the CDR3. Per the germline V gene, CDR1 is MGHRA and CDR2 is YSYEKL.

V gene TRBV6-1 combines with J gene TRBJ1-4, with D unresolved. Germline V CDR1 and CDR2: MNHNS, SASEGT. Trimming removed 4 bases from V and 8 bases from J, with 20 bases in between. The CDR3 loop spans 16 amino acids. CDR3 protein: CASSGRQRGRWEKLFF. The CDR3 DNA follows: TGTGCCAGCAGTGGACGACAAAGAGGGCGGTGGGAAAAACTGTTTTTT.

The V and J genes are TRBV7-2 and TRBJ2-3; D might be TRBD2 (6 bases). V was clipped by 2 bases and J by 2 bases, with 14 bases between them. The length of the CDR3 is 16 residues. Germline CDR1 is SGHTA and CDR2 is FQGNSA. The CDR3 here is CASSLRAWRDTDTQYF. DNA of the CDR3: TGTGCCAGCAGCTTAAGGGCGTGGCGGGACACAGATACGCAGTATTTT.

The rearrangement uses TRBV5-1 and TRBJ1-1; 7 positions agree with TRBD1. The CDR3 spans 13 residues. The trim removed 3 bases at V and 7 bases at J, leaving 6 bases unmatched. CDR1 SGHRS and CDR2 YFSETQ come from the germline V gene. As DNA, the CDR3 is TGCGCCAGCAGCTACGACAGGGTCGGTGAAGCTTTCTTT. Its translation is CASSYDRVGEAFF.

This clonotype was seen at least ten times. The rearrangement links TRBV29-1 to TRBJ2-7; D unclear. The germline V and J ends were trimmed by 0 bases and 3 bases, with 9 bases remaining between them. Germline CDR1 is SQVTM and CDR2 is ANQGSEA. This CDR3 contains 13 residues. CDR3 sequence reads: CSVEERTHYEQYF. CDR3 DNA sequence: TGCAGCGTTGAAGAGCGGACCCACTACGAGCAGTACTTC.

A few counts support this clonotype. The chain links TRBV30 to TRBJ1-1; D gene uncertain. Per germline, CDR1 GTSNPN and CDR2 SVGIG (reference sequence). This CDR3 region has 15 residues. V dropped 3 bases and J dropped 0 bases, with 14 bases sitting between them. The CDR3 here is CAWRTPGTMNTEAFF. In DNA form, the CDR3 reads TGTGCCTGGAGAACCCCTGGAACCATGAACACTGAAGCTTTCTTT.

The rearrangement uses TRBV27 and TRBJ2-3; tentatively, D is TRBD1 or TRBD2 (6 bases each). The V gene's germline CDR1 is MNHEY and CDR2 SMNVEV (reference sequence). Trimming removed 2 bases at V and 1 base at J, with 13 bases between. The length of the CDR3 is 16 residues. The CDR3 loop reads CASSLKGGRGTDTQYF. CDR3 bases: TGTGCCAGCAGTTTAAAGGGGGGCCGGGGCACAGATACGCAGTATTTT.

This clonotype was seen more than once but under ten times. Here the CDR3 reads CASGPVRDTNYGYTF. As DNA, the CDR3 is TGCGCCAGCGGCCCCGTCCGGGACACTAACTATGGCTACACCTTC. The rearrangement joins TRBV5-1 to TRBJ1-2, with a tentative D call TRBD1 (6 bases). Trimming left V 7 bases short and J 0 bases short, with 16 bases between. The CDR3 contains 15 residues. Germline V gene lookup returns CDR1 SGHRS and CDR2 YFSETQ.

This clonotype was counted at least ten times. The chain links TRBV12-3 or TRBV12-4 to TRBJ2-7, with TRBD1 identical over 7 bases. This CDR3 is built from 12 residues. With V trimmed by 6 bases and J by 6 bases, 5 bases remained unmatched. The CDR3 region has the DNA TGTGCCAGCAGCACTACAGGGGTCGAGCAGTACTTC. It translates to CASSTTGVEQYF.

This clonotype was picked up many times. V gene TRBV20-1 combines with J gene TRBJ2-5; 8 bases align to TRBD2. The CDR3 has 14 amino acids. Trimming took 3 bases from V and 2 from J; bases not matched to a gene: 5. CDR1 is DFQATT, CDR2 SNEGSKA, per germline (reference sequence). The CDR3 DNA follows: TGCAGTGCTAGGCTGGGCGGGGGGCAAGAGACCCAGTACTTC. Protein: CSARLGGGQETQYF.

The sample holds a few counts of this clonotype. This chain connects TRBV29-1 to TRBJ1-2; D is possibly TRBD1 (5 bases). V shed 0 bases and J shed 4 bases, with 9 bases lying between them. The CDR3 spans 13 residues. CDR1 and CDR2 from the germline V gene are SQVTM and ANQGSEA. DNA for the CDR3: TGCAGCGTTGAAGAGGGACTGATCTATGGCTACACCTTC. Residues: CSVEEGLIYGYTF.

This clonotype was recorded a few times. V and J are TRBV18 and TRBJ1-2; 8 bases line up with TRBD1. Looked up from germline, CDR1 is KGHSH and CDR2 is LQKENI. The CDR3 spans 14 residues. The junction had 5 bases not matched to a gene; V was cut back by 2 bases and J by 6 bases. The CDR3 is CASSPARGQNGYTF. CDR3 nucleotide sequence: TGTGCCAGCTCACCAGCCAGGGGGCAAAATGGCTACACCTTC.

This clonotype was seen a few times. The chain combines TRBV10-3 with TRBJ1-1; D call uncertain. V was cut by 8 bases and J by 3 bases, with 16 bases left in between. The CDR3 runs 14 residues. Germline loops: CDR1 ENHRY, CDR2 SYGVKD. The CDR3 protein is CAIGQTSGDTEAFF. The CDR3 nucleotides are TGTGCCATCGGGCAGACTTCCGGGGACACTGAAGCTTTCTTT.

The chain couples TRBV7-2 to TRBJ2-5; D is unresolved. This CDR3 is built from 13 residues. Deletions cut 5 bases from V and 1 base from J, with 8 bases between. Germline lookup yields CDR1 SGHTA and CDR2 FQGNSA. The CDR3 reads CASSPRAQETQYF. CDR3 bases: TGTGCCAGCAGCCCAAGGGCCCAAGAGACCCAGTACTTC.

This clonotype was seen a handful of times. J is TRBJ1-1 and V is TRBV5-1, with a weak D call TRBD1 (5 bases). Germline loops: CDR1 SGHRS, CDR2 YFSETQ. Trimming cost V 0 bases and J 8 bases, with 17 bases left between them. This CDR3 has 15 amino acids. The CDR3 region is CASSLDPRQGTEAFF. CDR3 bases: TGCGCCAGCAGCTTGGACCCCAGGCAGGGCACCGAAGCTTTCTTT.

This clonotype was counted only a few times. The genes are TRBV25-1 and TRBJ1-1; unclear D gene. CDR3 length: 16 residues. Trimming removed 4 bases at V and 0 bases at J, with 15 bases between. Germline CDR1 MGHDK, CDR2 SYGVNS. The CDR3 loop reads CASSARGGMMNTEAFF. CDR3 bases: TGTGCCAGCAGTGCCCGGGGAGGGATGATGAACACTGAAGCTTTCTTT.

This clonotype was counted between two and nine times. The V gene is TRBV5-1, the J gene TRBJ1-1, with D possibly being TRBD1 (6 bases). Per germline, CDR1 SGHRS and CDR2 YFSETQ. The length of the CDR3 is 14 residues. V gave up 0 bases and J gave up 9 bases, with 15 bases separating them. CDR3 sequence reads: CASSLAEGVIQAFF. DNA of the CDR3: TGCGCCAGCAGCTTGGCCGAGGGGGTAATCCAAGCTTTCTTT.

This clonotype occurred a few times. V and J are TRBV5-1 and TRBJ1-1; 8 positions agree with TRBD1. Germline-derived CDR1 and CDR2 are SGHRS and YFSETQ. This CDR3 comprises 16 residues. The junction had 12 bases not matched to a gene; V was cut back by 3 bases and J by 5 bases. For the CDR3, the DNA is TGCGCCAGCAGCTCAGATCCACAGGGGGAGGAGACTGAAGCTTTCTTT. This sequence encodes CASSSDPQGEETEAFF.

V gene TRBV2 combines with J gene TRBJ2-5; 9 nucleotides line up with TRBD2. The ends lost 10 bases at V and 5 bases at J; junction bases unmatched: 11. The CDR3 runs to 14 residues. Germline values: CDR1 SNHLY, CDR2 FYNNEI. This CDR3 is CAKQPGLAYETQYF. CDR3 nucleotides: TGTGCCAAGCAGCCGGGACTAGCTTATGAGACCCAGTACTTC.